Listed below are T cell receptor beta chains from one sample, sequenced in a study of blood T cell repertoires in COVID-19. The data were produced by immunoSEQ multiplex PCR, yet TCRdb's version contains in-frame clones alone and is incomplete. The repertoire holds under 150,000 clones, with around 82% as singletons. Sequenced: PBMCs or T cells enriched from blood (not recorded which). The receptors originated from a man in his forties with acute COVID-19. The CDR3 runs from the conserved cysteine through the conserved F or W. The order of the fields is CDR3 protein, V gene.

CDR3aa: CAFQAGTAQSTQYF; v_gene: TRBV30
CDR3aa: CASSQRGQGAGGEKLFF; v_gene: TRBV27
CDR3aa: CASSVEGYSNQPQHF; v_gene: TRBV2
CDR3aa: CASSISRLNSYGYTF; v_gene: TRBV19
CDR3aa: CASSLPGTSGRAPDTQYF; v_gene: TRBV7-2
CDR3aa: CASSLGVRGSGEQYF; v_gene: TRBV5-1
CDR3aa: CASSPDRFYQPQHF; v_gene: TRBV7-8
CDR3aa: CASSPHGGRNQPQHF; v_gene: TRBV4-3
CDR3aa: CASSLGRGYEQYF; v_gene: TRBV7-6
CDR3aa: CASSFGTAGYEQYF; v_gene: TRBV27
CDR3aa: CASSLGKGAGETQYF; v_gene: TRBV5-1
CDR3aa: CASSLGVRTSGIPTQYF; v_gene: TRBV7-2
CDR3aa: CATSLDSSYNEQFF; v_gene: TRBV27
CDR3aa: CASSEGQYSNQPQHF; v_gene: TRBV6-1
CDR3aa: CASSLPGQGAWGYTF; v_gene: TRBV7-9
CDR3aa: CASSYKVDSLNQPQHF; v_gene: TRBV28
CDR3aa: CASSIISSNQPQHF; v_gene: TRBV19
CDR3aa: CASSLGGGGGNTIYF; v_gene: TRBV7-2
CDR3aa: CASTEEQFF; v_gene: TRBV19
CDR3aa: CASSQAGTFMNTEAFF; v_gene: TRBV3-1/TRBV3-2
CDR3aa: CASSLAREDTQYF; v_gene: TRBV7-2
CDR3aa: CASGQLAGTDTQYF; v_gene: TRBV2
CDR3aa: CASSLRPGEQYF; v_gene: TRBV5-4
CDR3aa: CASSLSGGQDGYTF; v_gene: TRBV28
CDR3aa: CATSMSVADDEQFF; v_gene: TRBV15
CDR3aa: CASSSSGSPPYEQYF; v_gene: TRBV28
CDR3aa: CASSAAGSSKNIQYF; v_gene: TRBV7-9
CDR3aa: CASSLVGGDTEAFF; v_gene: TRBV7-6
CDR3aa: CASTLRGTSGVDEQFF; v_gene: TRBV28
CDR3aa: CASSSGGGNYGYTF; v_gene: TRBV27
CDR3aa: CASSPGPGRAEAFF; v_gene: TRBV3-1/TRBV3-2
CDR3aa: CASSLQQDYEQYF; v_gene: TRBV7-2
CDR3aa: CAWIRDSDNYGYTF; v_gene: TRBV30
CDR3aa: CASSVLAGGDEQFF; v_gene: TRBV7-8
CDR3aa: CASSVGSSGSSDTQYF; v_gene: TRBV9
CDR3aa: CASSGRTNASSGANVLTF; v_gene: TRBV7-9
CDR3aa: CASSYGESMNTEAFF; v_gene: TRBV6-5
CDR3aa: CASSPQSGRAADTQYF; v_gene: TRBV19
CDR3aa: CASSTSGGADTGELFF; v_gene: TRBV6-6
CDR3aa: CASSLLAGNGQETQYF; v_gene: TRBV4-3
CDR3aa: CASSPPSFTEAFF; v_gene: TRBV18
CDR3aa: CASRGQGGIGQPQHF; v_gene: TRBV19
CDR3aa: CASSQDSIWTGGILNTEAFF; v_gene: TRBV14
CDR3aa: CAISESPGGSYEQYF; v_gene: TRBV10-3
CDR3aa: CAISESGLATNEKLFF; v_gene: TRBV10-3
CDR3aa: CAIPTGRDSGNTIYF; v_gene: TRBV3-1/TRBV3-2
CDR3aa: CASSTGNYGYTF; v_gene: TRBV3-1/TRBV3-2
CDR3aa: CASSSGLGPSTTYEQYF; v_gene: TRBV7-9
CDR3aa: CASSQDGSYQPQHF; v_gene: TRBV4-1
CDR3aa: CASSLSGSGFDTQYF; v_gene: TRBV28
CDR3aa: CASSSQGSSNTEAFF; v_gene: TRBV7-2
CDR3aa: CASSWLAGRDYEQYF; v_gene: TRBV5-1
CDR3aa: CASSLDTPSTDTQYF; v_gene: TRBV5-1
CDR3aa: CASSSGGANTEAFF; v_gene: TRBV11-3